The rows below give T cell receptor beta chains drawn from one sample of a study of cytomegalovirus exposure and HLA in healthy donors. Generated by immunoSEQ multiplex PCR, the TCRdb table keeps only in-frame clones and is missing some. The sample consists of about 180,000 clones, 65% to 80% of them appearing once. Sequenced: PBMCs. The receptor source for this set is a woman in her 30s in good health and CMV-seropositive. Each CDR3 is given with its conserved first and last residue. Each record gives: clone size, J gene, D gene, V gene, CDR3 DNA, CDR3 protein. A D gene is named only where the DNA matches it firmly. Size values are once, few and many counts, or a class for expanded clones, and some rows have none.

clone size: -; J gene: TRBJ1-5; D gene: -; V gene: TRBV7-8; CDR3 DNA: TGTGCCAGCAGCCCTCGTACGCAGGGTGCTCAGCATTTT; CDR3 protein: CASSPRTQGAQHF
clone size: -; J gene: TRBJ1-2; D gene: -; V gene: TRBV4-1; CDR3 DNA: TGCGCCAGCAGCCCAGGCGCCACCGGGACATATGGCTACACCTTC; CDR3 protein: CASSPGATGTYGYTF
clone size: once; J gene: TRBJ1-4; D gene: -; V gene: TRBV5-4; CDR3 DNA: TGTGCCAGCAGCCCGGGACAACGTAGCGAAAAACTGTTTTTT; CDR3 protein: CASSPGQRSEKLFF
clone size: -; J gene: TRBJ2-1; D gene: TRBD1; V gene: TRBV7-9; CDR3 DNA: TGTGCCAGCAGCTCTGCCGGACAGGCCAGCTCCTACAATGAGCAGTTCTTC; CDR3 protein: CASSSAGQASSYNEQFF
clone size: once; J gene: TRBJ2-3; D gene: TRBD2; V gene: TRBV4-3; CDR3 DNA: TGCGCCAGCAGCCAGGGGGGGACTTTCACAGATACGCAGTATTTT; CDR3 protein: CASSQGGTFTDTQYF
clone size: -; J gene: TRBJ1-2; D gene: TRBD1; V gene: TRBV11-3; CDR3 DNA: TGTGCCAGCAGCCCGGACAGGGGGAGCGACTATGGCTACACCTTC; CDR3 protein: CASSPDRGSDYGYTF
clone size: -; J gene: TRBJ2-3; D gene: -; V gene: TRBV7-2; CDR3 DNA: TGTGCCAGCAGCTTAATCGGGGGTCAGGCAGATACGCAGTATTTT; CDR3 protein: CASSLIGGQADTQYF
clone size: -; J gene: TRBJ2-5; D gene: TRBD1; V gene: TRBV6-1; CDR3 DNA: TGTGCCAGCAGTGGTCAGGGGGCCGGGGAGACCCAGTACTTC; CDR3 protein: CASSGQGAGETQYF
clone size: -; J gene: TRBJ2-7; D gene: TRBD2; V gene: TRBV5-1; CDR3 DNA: TGCGCCAGCAGCTTGGATGGTGGCGGGGGGGCCTACGAGCAGTACTTC; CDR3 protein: CASSLDGGGGAYEQYF
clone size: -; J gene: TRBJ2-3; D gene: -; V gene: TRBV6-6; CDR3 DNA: TGTGCCAGCAGTGTTGAGATCCGCAACACAGATACGCAGTATTTT; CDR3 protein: CASSVEIRNTDTQYF
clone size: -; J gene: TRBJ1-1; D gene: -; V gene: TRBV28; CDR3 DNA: TGTGCCAGCAGTTCCGGGGGTAATGAAGCTTTCTTT; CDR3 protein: CASSSGGNEAFF
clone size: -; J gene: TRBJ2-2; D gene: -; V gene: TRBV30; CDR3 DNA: TGTGCCTGGAGTGTACGTACGGGAACGAACACCGGGGAGCTGTTTTTT; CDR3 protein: CAWSVRTGTNTGELFF
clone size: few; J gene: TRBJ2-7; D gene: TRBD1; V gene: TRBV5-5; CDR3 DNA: TGTGCCAGCAGCCCAGGGACAGGGCAATACGAGCAGTACTTC; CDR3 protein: CASSPGTGQYEQYF
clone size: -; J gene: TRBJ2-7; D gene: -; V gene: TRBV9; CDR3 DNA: TGTGCCAGCGGCCCCGGCGGGTACGAGCAGTACTTC; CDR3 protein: CASGPGGYEQYF
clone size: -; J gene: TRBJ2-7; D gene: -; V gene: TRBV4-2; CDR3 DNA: TGTGCCAGCAGCCAAGATAACTACGAGCAGTACTTC; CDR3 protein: CASSQDNYEQYF
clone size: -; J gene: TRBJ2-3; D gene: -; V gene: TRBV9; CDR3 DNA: TGTGCCAGCAGCGTAGGGCCCACAGATACGCAGTATTTT; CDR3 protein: CASSVGPTDTQYF
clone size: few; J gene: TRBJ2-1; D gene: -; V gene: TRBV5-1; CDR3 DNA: TGCGCCAGCAGCTTGGGCCCCGGAGAGGGCTACAATGAGCAGTTCTTC; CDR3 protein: CASSLGPGEGYNEQFF
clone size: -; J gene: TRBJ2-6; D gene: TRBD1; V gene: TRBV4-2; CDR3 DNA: TGTGCCAGCAGCCCGGGGACAGGGCAAGGGGCCAACGTCCTGACTTTC; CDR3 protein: CASSPGTGQGANVLTF
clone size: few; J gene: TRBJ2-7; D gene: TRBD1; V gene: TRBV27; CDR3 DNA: TGTGCCAGCAGTTTATCTTACAGGGGATCCTACGAGCAGTACTTC; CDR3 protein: CASSLSYRGSYEQYF
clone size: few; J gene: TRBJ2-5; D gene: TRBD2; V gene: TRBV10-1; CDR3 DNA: TGCGCCAGCAGCCCCGGGACTAGCCGCCCGGAATTCCAAGAGACCCAGTACTTC; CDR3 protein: CASSPGTSRPEFQETQYF
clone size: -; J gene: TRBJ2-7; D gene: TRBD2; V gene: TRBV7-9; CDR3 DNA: TGTGCCAGCAGCCCGTCGGGACTAGCGGGGGAGTACTTC; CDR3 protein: CASSPSGLAGEYF
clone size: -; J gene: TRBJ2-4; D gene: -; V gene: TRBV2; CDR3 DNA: TGTGCCAGCAGTGCCAGGTTACTAGCCAAAAACAGTCAGTACTTC; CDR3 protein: CASSARLLAKNSQYF
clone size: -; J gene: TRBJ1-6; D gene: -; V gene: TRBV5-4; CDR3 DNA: TGTGCCAGCAGCGGGACGGGAGCCCTCCACTTC; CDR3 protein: CASSGTGALHF
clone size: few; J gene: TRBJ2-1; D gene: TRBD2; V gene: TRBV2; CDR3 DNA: TGTGCCAGCAGTGAATTGACTAGCGGGTACAATGAGCAGTTCTTC; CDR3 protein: CASSELTSGYNEQFF
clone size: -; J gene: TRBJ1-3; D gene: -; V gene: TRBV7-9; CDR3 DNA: TGTGCCAGCAGCTTAGGGGACTCGCTTGGAAACACCATATATTTT; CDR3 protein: CASSLGDSLGNTIYF
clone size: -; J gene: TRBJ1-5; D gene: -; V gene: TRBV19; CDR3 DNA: TGTGCCAGTAGTGAACACAGCGGGATCCCCAATCAGCCCCAGCATTTT; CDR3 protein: CASSEHSGIPNQPQHF
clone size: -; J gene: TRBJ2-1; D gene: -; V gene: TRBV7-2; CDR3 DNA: TGTGCCAGCAGCTCCCAACTAGAGGAGTTCTTC; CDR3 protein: CASSSQLEEFF
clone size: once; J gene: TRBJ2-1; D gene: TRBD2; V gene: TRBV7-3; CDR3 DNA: TGTGCCAGCAGCTTAACGGCGGGGGGGTACAATGAGCAGTTCTTC; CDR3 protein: CASSLTAGGYNEQFF
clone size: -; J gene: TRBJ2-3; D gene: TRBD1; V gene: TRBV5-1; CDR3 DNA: TGCGCCAGCAGCCGACAGGGACGGCCCTCTAGCACAGATACGCAGTATTTT; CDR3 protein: CASSRQGRPSSTDTQYF
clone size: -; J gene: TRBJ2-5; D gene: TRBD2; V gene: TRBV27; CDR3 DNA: TGTGCCAGCAGCCCGGTGGCTAGCGGGCGTGGAGGGGCCCAGTACTTC; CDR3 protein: CASSPVASGRGGAQYF
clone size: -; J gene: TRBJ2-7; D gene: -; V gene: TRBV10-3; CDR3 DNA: TGTGCCATCAGTGATGCAGCGATGAGCTCCTACGAGCAGTACTTC; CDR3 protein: CAISDAAMSSYEQYF
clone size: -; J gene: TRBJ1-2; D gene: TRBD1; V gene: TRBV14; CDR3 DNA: TGTGCCAGCAGCCAAGTCGAAGGGGGCGCGGCAGGTGATGGCTACACCTTC; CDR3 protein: CASSQVEGGAAGDGYTF
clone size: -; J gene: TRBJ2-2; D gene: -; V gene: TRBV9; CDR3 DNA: TGTGCCAGCGGGGCTGGGGGGACGAACACCGGGGAGCTGTTTTTT; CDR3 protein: CASGAGGTNTGELFF
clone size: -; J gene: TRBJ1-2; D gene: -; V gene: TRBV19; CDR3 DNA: TGTGCCAGTAGCGATAAGGGGTCCACATATGGCTACACCTTC; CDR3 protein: CASSDKGSTYGYTF
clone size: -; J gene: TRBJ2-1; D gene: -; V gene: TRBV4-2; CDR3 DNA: TGTGCCAGCAGCCAAGATCAGGGAGGACTGAAATCCTACAATGAGCAGTTCTTC; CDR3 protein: CASSQDQGGLKSYNEQFF
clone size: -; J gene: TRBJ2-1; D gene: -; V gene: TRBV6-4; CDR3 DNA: TGTGCCAGCATTCCCCGGCACGGGGAAAATCTGCCCGAGCAGTTCTTC; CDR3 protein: CASIPRHGENLPEQFF
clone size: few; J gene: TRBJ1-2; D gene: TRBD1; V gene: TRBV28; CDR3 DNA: TGTGCCAGCAGTGCGCCGGGACAGGGGCAGGGTTACTATGGCTACACCTTC; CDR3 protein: CASSAPGQGQGYYGYTF
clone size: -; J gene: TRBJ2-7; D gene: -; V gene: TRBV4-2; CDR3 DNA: TGTGCCAGCAGCCAAGACGGGCAGGGGATTTACGAGCAGTACTTC; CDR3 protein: CASSQDGQGIYEQYF
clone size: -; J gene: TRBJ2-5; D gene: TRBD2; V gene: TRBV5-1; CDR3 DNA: TGCGCCAGCAGCAGAGGACTAGCGGGGGCCCAAGAGACCCAGTACTTC; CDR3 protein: CASSRGLAGAQETQYF
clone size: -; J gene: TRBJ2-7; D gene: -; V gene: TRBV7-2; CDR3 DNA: TGTGCCAGCAGCCGGGCCTGGGAGCTAGGCCGCTACGAGCAGTACTTC; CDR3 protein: CASSRAWELGRYEQYF
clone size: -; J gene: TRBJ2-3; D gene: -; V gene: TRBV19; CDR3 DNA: TGTGCCAGTAGTTTTAGCGGATTCACAGATACGCAGTATTTT; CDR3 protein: CASSFSGFTDTQYF
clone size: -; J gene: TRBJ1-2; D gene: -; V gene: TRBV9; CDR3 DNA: TGTGCCAGCAGCGGAGCCCCTTCGGTCGGGATTGGGTATGGCTACACCTTC; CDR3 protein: CASSGAPSVGIGYGYTF